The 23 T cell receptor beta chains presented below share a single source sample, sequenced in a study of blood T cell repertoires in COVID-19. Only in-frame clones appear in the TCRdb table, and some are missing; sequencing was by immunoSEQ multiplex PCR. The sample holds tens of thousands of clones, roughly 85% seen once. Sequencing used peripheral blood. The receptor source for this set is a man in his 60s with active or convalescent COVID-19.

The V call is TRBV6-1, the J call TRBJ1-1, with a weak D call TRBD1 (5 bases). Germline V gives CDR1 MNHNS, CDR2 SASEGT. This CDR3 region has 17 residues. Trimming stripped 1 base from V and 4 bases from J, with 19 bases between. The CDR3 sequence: CASSEGGRAGFRTEAFF. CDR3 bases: TGTGCCAGCAGTGAAGGGGGCAGGGCAGGCTTTCGCACTGAAGCTTTCTTT.

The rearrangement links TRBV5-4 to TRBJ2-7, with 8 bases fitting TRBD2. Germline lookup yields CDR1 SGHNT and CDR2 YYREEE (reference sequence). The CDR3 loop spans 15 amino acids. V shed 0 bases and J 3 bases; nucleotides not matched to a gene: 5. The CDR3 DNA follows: TGTGCCAGCAGCTTGGGTCGGGGGGGCATCTACGAGCAGTACTTC. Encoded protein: CASSLGRGGIYEQYF. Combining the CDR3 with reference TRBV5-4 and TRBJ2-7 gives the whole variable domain ETGVTQSPTHLIKTRGQQVTLRCSSQSGHNTVSWYQQALGQGPQFIFQYYREEENGRGNFPPRFSGLQFPNYSSELNVNALELDDSALYLCASSLGRGGIYEQYFGPGTRLTVT.

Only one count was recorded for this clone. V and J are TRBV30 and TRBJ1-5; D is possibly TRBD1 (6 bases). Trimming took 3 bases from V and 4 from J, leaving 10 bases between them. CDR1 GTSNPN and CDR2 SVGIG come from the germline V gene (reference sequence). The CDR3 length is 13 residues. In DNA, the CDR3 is TGTGCCTGGAGCCGGGACAATAATCAGCCCCAGCATTTT. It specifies CAWSRDNNQPQHF.

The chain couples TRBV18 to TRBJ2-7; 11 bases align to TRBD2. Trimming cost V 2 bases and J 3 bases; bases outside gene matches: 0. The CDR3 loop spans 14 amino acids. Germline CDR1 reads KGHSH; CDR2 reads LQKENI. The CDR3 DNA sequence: TGTGCCAGCTCACCAGGGACTAGCGGCTACGAGCAGTACTTC. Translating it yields CASSPGTSGYEQYF. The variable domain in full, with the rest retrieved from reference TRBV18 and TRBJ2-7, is NAGVMQNPRHLVRRRGQEARLRCSPMKGHSHVYWYRQLPEEGLKFMVYLQKENIIDESGMPKERFSAEFPKEGPSILRIQQVVRGDSAAYFCASSPGTSGYEQYFGPGTRLTVT.

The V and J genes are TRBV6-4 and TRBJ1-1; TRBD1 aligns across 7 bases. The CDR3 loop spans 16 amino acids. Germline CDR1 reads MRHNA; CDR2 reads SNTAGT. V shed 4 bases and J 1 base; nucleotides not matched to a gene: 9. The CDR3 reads CASSVSAAGGNTEAFF. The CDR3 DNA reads TGTGCCAGCAGTGTCTCCGCGGCAGGGGGGAACACTGAAGCTTTCTTT.

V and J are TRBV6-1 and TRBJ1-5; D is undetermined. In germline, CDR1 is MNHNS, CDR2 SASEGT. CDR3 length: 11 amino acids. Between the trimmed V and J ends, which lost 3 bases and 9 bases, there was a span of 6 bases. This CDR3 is CASSDFRPQHF. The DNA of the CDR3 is TGTGCCAGCAGTGATTTTCGGCCCCAGCATTTT.

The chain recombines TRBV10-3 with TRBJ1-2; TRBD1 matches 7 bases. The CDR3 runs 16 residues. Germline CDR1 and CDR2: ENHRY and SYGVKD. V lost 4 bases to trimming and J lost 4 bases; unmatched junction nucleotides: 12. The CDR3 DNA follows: TGTGCCATCAGTGGAGGGGGCGCGAACGATCGCTATGGCTACACCTTC. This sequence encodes CAISGGGANDRYGYTF.

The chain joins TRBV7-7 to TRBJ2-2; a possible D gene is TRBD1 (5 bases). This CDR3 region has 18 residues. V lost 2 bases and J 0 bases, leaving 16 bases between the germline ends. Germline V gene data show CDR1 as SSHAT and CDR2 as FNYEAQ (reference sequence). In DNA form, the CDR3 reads TGTGCCAGCAGCTTAAATGAGTTCCAGGGAACGAACACCGGGGAGCTGTTTTTT. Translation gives CASSLNEFQGTNTGELFF.

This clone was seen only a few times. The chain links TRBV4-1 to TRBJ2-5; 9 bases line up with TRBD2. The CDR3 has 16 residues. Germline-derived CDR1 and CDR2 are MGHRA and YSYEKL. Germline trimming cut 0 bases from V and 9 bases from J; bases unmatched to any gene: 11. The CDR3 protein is CASSQERGLASGAQYF. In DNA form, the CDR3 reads TGCGCCAGCAGCCAAGAAAGGGGACTAGCCTCCGGGGCCCAGTACTTC.

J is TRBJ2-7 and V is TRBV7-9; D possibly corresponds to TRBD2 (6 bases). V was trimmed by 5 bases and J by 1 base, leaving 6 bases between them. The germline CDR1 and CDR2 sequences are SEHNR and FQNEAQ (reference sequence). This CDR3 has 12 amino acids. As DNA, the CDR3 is TGTGCCAGCAGCGGGGGGTCCTACGAGCAGTACTTC. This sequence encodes CASSGGSYEQYF.

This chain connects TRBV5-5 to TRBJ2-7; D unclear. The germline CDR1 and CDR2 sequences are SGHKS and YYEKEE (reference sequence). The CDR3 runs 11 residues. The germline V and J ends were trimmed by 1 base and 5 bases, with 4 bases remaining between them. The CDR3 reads CASSLFNEQYF. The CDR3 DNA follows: TGTGCCAGCAGCTTGTTCAACGAGCAGTACTTC.

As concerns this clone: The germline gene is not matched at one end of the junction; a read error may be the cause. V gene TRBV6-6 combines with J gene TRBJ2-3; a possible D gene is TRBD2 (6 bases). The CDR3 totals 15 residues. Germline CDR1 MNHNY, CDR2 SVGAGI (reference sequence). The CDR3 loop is CASSHSAGGSGTQYF. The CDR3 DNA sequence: TGTGCCAGCAGTCACTCAGCCGGGGGTTCGGGTACGCAGTATTTT.

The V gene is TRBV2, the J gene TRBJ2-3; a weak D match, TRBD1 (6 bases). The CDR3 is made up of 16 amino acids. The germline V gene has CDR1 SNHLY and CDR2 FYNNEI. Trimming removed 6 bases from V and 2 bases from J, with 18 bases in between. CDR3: CASSTPHGTNTDTQYF. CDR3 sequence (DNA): TGTGCCAGCAGCACGCCTCACGGGACAAACACAGATACGCAGTATTTT.

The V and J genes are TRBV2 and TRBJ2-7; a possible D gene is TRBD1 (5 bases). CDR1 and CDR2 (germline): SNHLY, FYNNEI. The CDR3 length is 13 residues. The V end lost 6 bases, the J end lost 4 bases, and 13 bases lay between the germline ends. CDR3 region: CASRMDISYEQYF. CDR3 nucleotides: TGTGCCAGCAGGATGGACATATCGTACGAGCAGTACTTC.

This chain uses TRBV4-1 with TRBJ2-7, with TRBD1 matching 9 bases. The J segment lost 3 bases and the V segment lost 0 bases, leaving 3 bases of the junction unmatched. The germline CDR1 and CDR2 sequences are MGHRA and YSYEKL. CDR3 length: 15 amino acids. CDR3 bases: TGCGCCAGCAGCCAAGATATGACAGGGGGCTACGAGCAGTACTTC. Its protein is CASSQDMTGGYEQYF.

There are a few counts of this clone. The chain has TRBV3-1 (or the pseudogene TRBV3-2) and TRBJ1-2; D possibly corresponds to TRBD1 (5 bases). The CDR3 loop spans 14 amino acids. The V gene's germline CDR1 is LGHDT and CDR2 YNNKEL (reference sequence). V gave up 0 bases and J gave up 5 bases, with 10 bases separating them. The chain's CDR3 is CASSQDWDSYGYTF. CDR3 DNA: TGTGCCAGCAGCCAAGACTGGGACTCATATGGCTACACCTTC.

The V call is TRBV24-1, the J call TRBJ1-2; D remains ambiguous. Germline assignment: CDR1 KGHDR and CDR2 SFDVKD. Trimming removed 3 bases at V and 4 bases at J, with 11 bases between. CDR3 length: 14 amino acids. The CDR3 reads CATSDAFESYGYTF. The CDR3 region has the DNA TGTGCCACCAGTGATGCCTTCGAGAGCTATGGCTACACCTTC.

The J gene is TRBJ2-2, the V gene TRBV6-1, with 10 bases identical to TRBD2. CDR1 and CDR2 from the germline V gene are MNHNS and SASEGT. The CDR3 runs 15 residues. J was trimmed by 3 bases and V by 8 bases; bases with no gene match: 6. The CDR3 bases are TGTGCCAGCCTTACTAGCGGGGACTACACCGGGGAGCTGTTTTTT. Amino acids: CASLTSGDYTGELFF.

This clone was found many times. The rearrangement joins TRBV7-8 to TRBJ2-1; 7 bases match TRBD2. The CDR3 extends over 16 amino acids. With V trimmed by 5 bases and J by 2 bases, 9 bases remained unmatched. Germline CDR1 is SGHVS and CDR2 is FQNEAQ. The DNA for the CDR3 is TGTGCCAGCAGCCCCTGGGTTGCGGGGGCCTACAATGAGCAGTTCTTC. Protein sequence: CASSPWVAGAYNEQFF.

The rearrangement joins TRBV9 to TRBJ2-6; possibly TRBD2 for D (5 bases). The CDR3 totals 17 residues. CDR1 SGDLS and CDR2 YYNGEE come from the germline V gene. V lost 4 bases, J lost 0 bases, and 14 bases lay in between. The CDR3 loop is CASSSRTARSGANVLTF. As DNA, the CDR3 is TGTGCCAGCAGCTCTAGGACTGCCCGCTCTGGGGCCAACGTCCTGACTTTC.

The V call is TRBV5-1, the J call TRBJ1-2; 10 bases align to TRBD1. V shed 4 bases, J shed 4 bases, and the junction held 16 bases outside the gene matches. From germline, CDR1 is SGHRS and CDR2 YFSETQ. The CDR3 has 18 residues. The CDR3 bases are TGCGCCAGCAGCAAGGGACAGGGGTCCTCTATCGACGGCTATGGCTACACCTTC. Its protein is CASSKGQGSSIDGYGYTF. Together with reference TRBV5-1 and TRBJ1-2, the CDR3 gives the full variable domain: KAGVTQTPRYLIKTRGQQVTLSCSPISGHRSVSWYQQTPGQGLQFLFEYFSETQRNKGNFPGRFSGRQFSNSRSEMNVSTLELGDSALYLCASSKGQGSSIDGYGYTFGSGTRLTVV.

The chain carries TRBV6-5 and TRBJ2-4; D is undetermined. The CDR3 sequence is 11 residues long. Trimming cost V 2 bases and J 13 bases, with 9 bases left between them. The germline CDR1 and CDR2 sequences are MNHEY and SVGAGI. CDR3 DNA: TGTGCCAGCAGTTACAATCTAAGACAGTACTTC. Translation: CASSYNLRQYF.

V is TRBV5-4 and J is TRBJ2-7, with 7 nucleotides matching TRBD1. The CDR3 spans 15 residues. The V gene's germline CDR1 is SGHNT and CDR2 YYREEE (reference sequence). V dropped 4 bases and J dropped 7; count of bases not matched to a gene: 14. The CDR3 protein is CASSGPGTDPWEQYF. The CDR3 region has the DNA TGTGCCAGCAGCGGGCCCGGGACAGACCCATGGGAGCAGTACTTC. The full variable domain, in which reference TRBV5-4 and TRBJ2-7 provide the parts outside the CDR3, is ETGVTQSPTHLIKTRGQQVTLRCSSQSGHNTVSWYQQALGQGPQFIFQYYREEENGRGNFPPRFSGLQFPNYSSELNVNALELDDSALYLCASSGPGTDPWEQYFGPGTRLTVT.